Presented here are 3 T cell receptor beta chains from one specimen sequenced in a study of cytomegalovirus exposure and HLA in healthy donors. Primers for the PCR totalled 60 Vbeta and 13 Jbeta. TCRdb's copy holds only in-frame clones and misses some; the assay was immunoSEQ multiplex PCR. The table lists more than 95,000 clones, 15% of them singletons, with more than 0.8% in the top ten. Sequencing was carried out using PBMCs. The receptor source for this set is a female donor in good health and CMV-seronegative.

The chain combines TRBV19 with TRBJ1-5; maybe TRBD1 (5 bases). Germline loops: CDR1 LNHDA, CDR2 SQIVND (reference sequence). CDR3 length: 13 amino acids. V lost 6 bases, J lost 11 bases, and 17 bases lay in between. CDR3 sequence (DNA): TGTGCCAGTAGGAGGGCCCTGGGGGGTTCCCAGCATTTT. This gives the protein CASRRALGGSQHF.

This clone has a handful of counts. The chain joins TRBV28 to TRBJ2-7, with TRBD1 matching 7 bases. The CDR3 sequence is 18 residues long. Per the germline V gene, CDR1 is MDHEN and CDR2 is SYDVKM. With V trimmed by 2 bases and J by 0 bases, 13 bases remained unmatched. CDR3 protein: CASSLLRDRDLFSYEQYF. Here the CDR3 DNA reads TGTGCCAGCAGTTTACTACGGGACAGAGACCTTTTCTCCTACGAGCAGTACTTC.

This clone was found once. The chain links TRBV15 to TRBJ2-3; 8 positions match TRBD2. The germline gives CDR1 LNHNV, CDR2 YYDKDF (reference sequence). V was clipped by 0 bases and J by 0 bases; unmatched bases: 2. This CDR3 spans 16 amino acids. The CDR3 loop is CATSREGGRSTDTQYF. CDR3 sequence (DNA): TGTGCCACCAGCAGAGAGGGCGGGAGGAGCACAGATACGCAGTATTTT.